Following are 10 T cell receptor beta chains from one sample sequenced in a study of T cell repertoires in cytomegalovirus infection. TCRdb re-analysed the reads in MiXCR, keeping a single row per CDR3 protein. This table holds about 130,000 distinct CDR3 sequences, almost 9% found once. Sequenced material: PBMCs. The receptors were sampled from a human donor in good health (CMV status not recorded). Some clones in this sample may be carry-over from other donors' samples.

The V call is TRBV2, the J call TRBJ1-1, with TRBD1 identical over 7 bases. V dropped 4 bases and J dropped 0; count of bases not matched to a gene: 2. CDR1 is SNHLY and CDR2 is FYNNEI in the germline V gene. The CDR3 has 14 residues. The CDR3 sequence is CASSAGTVNTEAFF. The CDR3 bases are TGTGCCAGCAGTGCGGGGACAGTGAACACTGAAGCTTTCTTT.

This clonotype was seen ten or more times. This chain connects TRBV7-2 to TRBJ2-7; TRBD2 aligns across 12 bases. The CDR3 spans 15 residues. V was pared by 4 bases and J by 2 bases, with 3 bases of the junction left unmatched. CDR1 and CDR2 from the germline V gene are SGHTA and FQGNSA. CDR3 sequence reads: CASSSGLAGAYEQYF. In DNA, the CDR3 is TGTGCCAGCAGCTCGGGACTAGCGGGCGCCTACGAGCAGTACTTC.

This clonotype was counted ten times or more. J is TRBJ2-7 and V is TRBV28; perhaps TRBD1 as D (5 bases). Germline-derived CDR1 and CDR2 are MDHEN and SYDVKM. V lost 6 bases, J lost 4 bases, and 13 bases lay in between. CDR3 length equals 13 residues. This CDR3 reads CASRGLISYEQYF. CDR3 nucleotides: TGTGCCAGCAGGGGGCTTATAAGTTACGAGCAGTACTTC.

The CDR3 coding sequence is TGTGCCAGCAGTGAAGGGGGCAGGGAATCTAATTCACCCCTCCACTTT. This codes for CASSEGGRESNSPLHF. This rearrangement joins TRBV2 to TRBJ1-6; possibly TRBD1 for D (5 bases). Germline CDR1 SNHLY, CDR2 FYNNEI. The V gene lost 1 base and the J gene lost 6 bases, with 13 bases spanning the gap. This CDR3 is built from 16 residues.

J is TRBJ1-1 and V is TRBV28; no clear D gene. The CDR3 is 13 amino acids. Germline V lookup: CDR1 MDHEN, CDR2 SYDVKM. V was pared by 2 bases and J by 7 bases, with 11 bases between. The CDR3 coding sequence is TGTGCCAGCAGTTTAAGTGGGCAGCTTGAAGCTTTCTTT. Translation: CASSLSGQLEAFF.

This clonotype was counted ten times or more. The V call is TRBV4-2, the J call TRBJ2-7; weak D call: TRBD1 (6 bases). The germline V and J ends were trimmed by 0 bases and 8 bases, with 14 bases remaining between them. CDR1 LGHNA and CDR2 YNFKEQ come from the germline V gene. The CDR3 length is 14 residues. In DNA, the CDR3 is TGTGCCAGCAGCCAAGATGCTTCTGGGGGCAAGCAGTACTTC. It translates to CASSQDASGGKQYF.

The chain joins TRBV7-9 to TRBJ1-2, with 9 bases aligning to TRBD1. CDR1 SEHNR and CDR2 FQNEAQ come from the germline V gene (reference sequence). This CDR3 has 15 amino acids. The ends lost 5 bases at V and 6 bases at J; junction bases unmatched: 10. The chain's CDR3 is CASSLGQGSEDGYTF. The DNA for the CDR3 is TGTGCCAGCAGCCTGGGACAGGGCTCAGAGGATGGCTACACCTTC.

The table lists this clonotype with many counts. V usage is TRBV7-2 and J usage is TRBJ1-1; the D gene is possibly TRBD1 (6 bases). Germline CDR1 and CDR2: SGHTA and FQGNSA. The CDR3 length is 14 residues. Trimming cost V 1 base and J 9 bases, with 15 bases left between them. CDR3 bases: TGTGCCAGCAGCTTAGGCGGGGGGGGGCGGAAAGCTTTCTTT. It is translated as CASSLGGGGRKAFF.

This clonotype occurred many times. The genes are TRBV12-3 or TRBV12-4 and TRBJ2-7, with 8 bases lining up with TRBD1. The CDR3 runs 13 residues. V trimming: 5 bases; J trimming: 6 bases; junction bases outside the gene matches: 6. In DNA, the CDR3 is TGTGCCAGCAGTAAGACAGGGGTTTTCGAGCAGTACTTC. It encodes CASSKTGVFEQYF.

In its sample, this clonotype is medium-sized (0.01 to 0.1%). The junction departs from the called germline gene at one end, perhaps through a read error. The DNA of the CDR3 is TGTGCCAGCAGCTTAGCGCAGGGATCGAATCAGCCCCAGCATTTT. Its translation is CASSLAQGSNQPQHF. This chain uses TRBV12-3 or TRBV12-4 with TRBJ1-5, with a tentative D call TRBD1 (5 bases). This CDR3 is 15 amino acids long.